The 12 T cell receptor beta chains below were found in one sample sequenced in a study of tumor-infiltrating lymphocytes in primary liver carcinoma. Constant-region priming of approximately 0.55 ug total RNA yielded TCR beta cDNA. Libraries for TCR beta were built through three nested multiplex PCR rounds, which together made up a slightly modified ARM-PCR procedure. TRBV1-TRBV30 forward primers paired with a C-beta reverse primer drove the first two PCR rounds, approximately 11 cycles each. TCRdb analysed the multiplex PCR reads with MiXCR anew, one entry per CDR3 protein. The table includes roughly 100,000 distinct CDR3 sequences, around two thirds detected once. The study co-extracted DNA and RNA from 20-30 mg of unsorted bulk tissue. Sequencing was done on a sample of liver tumor tissue from sampling region 2. Sample subset: tumor region T2, inferior pole. These TCRs come from a woman in her sixties or seventies with primary liver carcinoma and hepatitis B virus infection.

This clonotype was picked up many times. The chain employs TRBV4-1 and TRBJ2-7; 11 bases are shared with TRBD2. V lost 4 bases to trimming and J lost 1 base; unmatched junction nucleotides: 9. This CDR3 spans 17 amino acids. Germline CDR1 and CDR2: MGHRA and YSYEKL. The CDR3 here is CASSRLLAGVSSYEQYF. The DNA of the CDR3 is TGCGCCAGCAGCCGGTTACTAGCGGGGGTTTCTTCCTACGAGCAGTACTTC.

This CDR3 is CSARDSSGANVLTF. The CDR3 DNA follows: TGCAGTGCCAGGGACAGCTCTGGGGCCAACGTCCTGACTTTC. The chain has TRBV20-1 and TRBJ2-6; 7 positions agree with TRBD1. Germline lookup yields CDR1 DFQATT and CDR2 SNEGSKA (reference sequence). V was pared by 6 bases and J by 0 bases, with 2 bases of the junction left unmatched. This CDR3 has 14 amino acids.

The chain uses TRBV2 and TRBJ2-2; D not certain. V lost 4 bases and J lost 6, with 9 bases in between. Germline CDR1 SNHLY, CDR2 FYNNEI. The CDR3 has 13 amino acids. This CDR3 reads CASSAKLSGELFF. The DNA for the CDR3 is TGTGCCAGCAGTGCTAAACTTTCCGGGGAGCTGTTTTTT.

The chain recombines TRBV6-5 with TRBJ1-1, with D perhaps matching TRBD1 (5 bases). The ends were cut back, 5 bases at V and 8 bases at J, with 15 bases in the middle. This CDR3 spans 13 amino acids. Germline values: CDR1 MNHEY, CDR2 SVGAGI. This chain's CDR3 is CASSRQRATEAFF. CDR3 bases: TGTGCCAGCAGTCGACAGAGGGCCACCGAAGCTTTCTTT.

Many counts were recorded for this clonotype. The chain couples TRBV5-1 to TRBJ2-5; weak D call: TRBD1 (6 bases). Germline V lookup: CDR1 SGHRS, CDR2 YFSETQ. V lost 3 bases to trimming and J lost 2 bases, with 11 bases between them. The CDR3 is made up of 14 amino acids. The CDR3, as DNA: TGCGCCAGCAGCTCGGGACAAATACAAGAGACCCAGTACTTC. Translated, it gives CASSSGQIQETQYF.

This clonotype was counted once. The chain uses TRBV20-1 and TRBJ2-1; D is undetermined. V lost 2 bases, J lost 3 bases, and 11 bases lay in between. Germline V gene data show CDR1 as DFQATT and CDR2 as SNEGSKA (reference sequence). This CDR3 region has 14 residues. In nucleotides, the CDR3 is TGCAGTGCTAGATGGTGGCAGCGCTACAATGAGCAGTTCTTC. Translation: CSARWWQRYNEQFF.

With respect to this clonotype: Compared with germline, one end of the junction differs, possibly owing to a read error. The chain uses TRBV6-1 and TRBJ1-5, with D possibly TRBD1 on 5 matching bases. The germline gives CDR1 MNHNS, CDR2 SASEGT. This CDR3 spans 13 amino acids. CDR3 nucleotides: TGTGCCAGCAGACAGGAGAGCAATCAGTCCCAGCATTTT. It yields the protein CASRQESNQSQHF.

A note on this clonotype: A read error may account for a junction end that differs from germline. The CDR3 DNA reads TGCGCCAGCGGCTTGGGGGCAGGGAGCGTTAAAAACATTCAGTACTTC. Protein: CASGLGAGSVKNIQYF. V gene TRBV5-1 combines with J gene TRBJ2-4; perhaps TRBD1 as D (6 bases). This CDR3 spans 16 amino acids. Germline CDR1 reads SGHRS; CDR2 reads YFSETQ.

This rearrangement joins TRBV29-1 to TRBJ1-4; maybe TRBD1 (6 bases). CDR3 length: 13 amino acids. V gave up 4 bases and J gave up 3 bases, with 9 bases separating them. CDR1 and CDR2 (germline): SQVTM, ANQGSEA. CDR3 DNA sequence: TGCAGCGTTGGGACAGCAGCTAATGAAAAACTGTTTTTT. Residues: CSVGTAANEKLFF.

J is TRBJ1-2 and V is TRBV6-5; TRBD1 agrees at 9 bases. The CDR3 has 15 residues. V gave up 8 bases and J gave up 10 bases; unmatched junction bases: 17. The V gene's germline CDR1 is MNHEY and CDR2 SVGAGI. CDR3 amino acids: CASGPWTGAYGDYTF. As DNA, the CDR3 is TGTGCCAGCGGACCCTGGACAGGGGCCTACGGTGACTACACCTTC.

Turning to this clonotype: Since the CDR3 does not end with the conserved phenylalanine or tryptophan, this likely comes from a read error. No DNA is shown, since the ends of the CDR3 on it are uncertain; the CDR3 is the one TCRdb lists. This chain uses TRBV11-2 with TRBJ2-3; the tabulated D call, TRBD2, remains unverified against the DNA. The length of the CDR3 is 15 amino acids, counting both ends. CDR1 is SGHAT, CDR2 FQNNGV, per germline. CDR3 sequence: CASRFTTSGSDTQNY.

Ten or more counts support this clonotype. This chain links TRBV4-1 with TRBJ2-5; the D is unclear. This CDR3 spans 14 amino acids. The ends were cut back, 1 base at V and 0 bases at J, with 6 bases in the middle. Looked up from germline, CDR1 is MGHRA and CDR2 is YSYEKL. CDR3 DNA sequence: TGCGCCAGCAGCCAAGCAGTGTACCAAGAGACCCAGTACTTC. It specifies CASSQAVYQETQYF.